This passage covers 21 T cell receptor beta chains from one sample sequenced in a study of T cell responses to AZD1222 COVID-19 vaccine (dated by TCRdb to the early 2020s). Per the publication, the time point label means: baseline before first vaccination. The intended sense of this specimen's treatment or condition label: meningococcal conjugate vaccine given as trial control. The method behind the library was the immunoSEQ multiplex PCR assay. Not all clones reach the TCRdb copy of this immuneACCESS table, which keeps in-frame sequences only. Checked studies attribute under half of the gap to unresolved V genes and leave the rest unexplained. The sample yields about 200,000 clones; about 92% were counted once. The ten largest clones capture 1% of the sample. Here the sequenced sample was peripheral blood, taken on day 0 of MenACWY control vaccination. Source of these receptors: an adult in good health.

The chain recombines TRBV7-9 with TRBJ2-7, with D possibly being TRBD1 or TRBD2 (5 bases each). There are 15 residues in the CDR3. Germline V lookup: CDR1 SEHNR, CDR2 FQNEAQ (reference sequence). The V gene lost 0 bases and the J gene lost 5 bases, with 14 bases spanning the gap. DNA of the CDR3: TGTGCCAGCAGCTTAGCGTACCGGGGCAACCACGAGCAGTACTTC. This codes for CASSLAYRGNHEQYF.

The genes are TRBV9 and TRBJ1-5, with D possibly TRBD1 on 5 matching bases. CDR1 and CDR2 (germline): SGDLS, YYNGEE. CDR3 size: 13 residues. V lost 0 bases to trimming and J lost 7 bases, with 8 bases between them. The CDR3 protein is CASSVGGGQPQHF. The CDR3 coding sequence is TGTGCCAGCAGCGTAGGGGGGGGACAGCCCCAGCATTTT.

J is TRBJ2-1 and V is TRBV6-5; 9 bases match TRBD2. V lost 0 bases and J lost 7; bases outside the gene matches: 7. The length of the CDR3 is 16 residues. Germline V lookup: CDR1 MNHEY, CDR2 SVGAGI. CDR3 region: CASSYSFSGGRNEQFF. The CDR3 nucleotides read TGTGCCAGCAGTTACTCGTTTAGCGGGGGCCGAAATGAGCAGTTCTTC.

The V call is TRBV6-6, the J call TRBJ1-2; unclear D gene. This CDR3 has 13 residues. Germline V gene sequence: CDR1 MNHNY, CDR2 SVGAGI (reference sequence). V gave up 6 bases and J gave up 5 bases, with 13 bases separating them. The DNA for the CDR3 is TGTGCCAGCAGCCCGCAAGGGCGTTATGGCTACACCTTC. Translation: CASSPQGRYGYTF.

This chain connects TRBV6-5 to TRBJ2-7; D is possibly TRBD2 (5 bases). The CDR3 length is 14 residues. Between the trimmed V and J ends, which lost 7 bases and 4 bases, there was a span of 17 bases. Per the germline V gene, CDR1 is MNHEY and CDR2 is SVGAGI. The CDR3 sequence is CASKRGQETYEQYF. CDR3 nucleotide sequence: TGTGCCAGCAAGAGAGGGCAGGAGACTTACGAGCAGTACTTC.

The chain is built from TRBV18 and TRBJ1-2; 7 bases are shared with TRBD1. J lost 6 bases, V lost 4 bases, and 11 bases had no gene match. This CDR3 has 15 amino acids. Per the germline V gene, CDR1 is KGHSH and CDR2 is LQKENI. The CDR3 spells CASSRAGQSYDGYTF. CDR3 coding DNA: TGTGCCAGCTCACGGGCGGGACAGTCTTACGATGGCTACACCTTC.

The gene calls are TRBV2 and TRBJ2-1, with a possible D match to TRBD1 (6 bases). Germline values: CDR1 SNHLY, CDR2 FYNNEI. There are 14 residues in the CDR3. Trimming took off 9 bases at V and 9 bases at J, with 21 bases between the two ends. This CDR3 is CAREREQGISEQFF. CDR3 DNA sequence: TGTGCCAGAGAACGGGAACAGGGAATCAGTGAGCAGTTCTTC.

This clone was seen ten or more times. The rearrangement links TRBV3-1 (or the pseudogene TRBV3-2) to TRBJ1-2; the match to TRBD1 covers 8 bases. The V gene's germline CDR1 is LGHDT and CDR2 YNNKEL (reference sequence). With 1 base clipped from V and 7 bases from J, the junction kept 8 bases outside the gene matches. CDR3 length equals 15 residues. CDR3 DNA: TGTGCCAGCAGCCAAGCAGGGCAGGGGGCGCTTGGCTACACCTTC. This translates into CASSQAGQGALGYTF.

The chain has TRBV4-2 and TRBJ2-7; 7 bases map to TRBD2. This CDR3 contains 15 residues. V shed 5 bases, J shed 3 bases, and the junction held 10 bases outside the gene matches. In germline, CDR1 is LGHNA, CDR2 YNFKEQ. The CDR3 region is CASSYLTGLIYEQYF. DNA of the CDR3: TGTGCCAGCAGCTACTTGACGGGACTAATCTACGAGCAGTACTTC.

CDR3 bases: TGTGCCAGCAGCAAGTACCGGGACAGGAGAAATCAGCCCCAGCATTTT. Amino acid sequence: CASSKYRDRRNQPQHF. The V gene is TRBV5-6, the J gene TRBJ1-5, with 8 bases that match TRBD1. The CDR3 runs 16 residues. Trimming cost V 4 bases and J 4 bases; bases outside gene matches: 10. The V gene's germline CDR1 is SGHDT and CDR2 YYEEEE.

This clone has just a few counts. The genes are TRBV7-9 and TRBJ1-1, with 8 bases aligning to TRBD1. With 8 bases clipped from V and 4 bases from J, the junction kept 3 bases outside the gene matches. The germline gives CDR1 SEHNR, CDR2 FQNEAQ (reference sequence). This CDR3 region has 12 residues. CDR3 coding DNA: TGTGCCAGCGGACAGGGAGGCACTGAAGCTTTCTTT. This gives the protein CASGQGGTEAFF.

The chain combines TRBV5-8 with TRBJ1-4; TRBD1 agrees at 9 bases. CDR3 length: 15 residues. Trimming removed 2 bases from V and 8 bases from J; junction bases left unmatched: 7. CDR1 and CDR2 from the germline V gene are SGHTS and YDEGEE. Here the CDR3 DNA reads TGTGCCAGCAGCTTCACAGGGGGCGTAAACGAAAAACTGTTTTTT. Protein: CASSFTGGVNEKLFF. The full variable domain, in which reference TRBV5-8 and TRBJ1-4 provide the parts outside the CDR3, is EAGVTQSPTHLIKTRGQQATLRCSPISGHTSVYWYQQALGLGLQFLLWYDEGEERNRGNFPPRFSGRQFPNYSSELNVNALELEDSALYLCASSFTGGVNEKLFFGSGTQLSVL.

This chain links TRBV5-1 with TRBJ1-3; TRBD1 might be the D (5 bases). Germline loops: CDR1 SGHRS, CDR2 YFSETQ. V lost 5 bases and J lost 0, with 9 bases in between. This CDR3 comprises 14 residues. This CDR3 reads CASSEGTSGNTIYF. In DNA form, the CDR3 reads TGCGCCAGCAGTGAGGGGACCTCTGGAAACACCATATATTTT.

V and J are TRBV6-5 and TRBJ1-5; TRBD1 agrees at 10 bases. The CDR3 length is 15 residues. Germline loops: CDR1 MNHEY, CDR2 SVGAGI. Trimming removed 6 bases from V and 6 bases from J; junction bases left unmatched: 8. Written as DNA, the CDR3 is TGTGCCAGCAGGCGGACAGGGGGGGGCATTCAGCCCCAGCATTTT. Its protein is CASRRTGGGIQPQHF.

This clone was seen only once. The genes are TRBV18 and TRBJ1-1; tentatively, D is TRBD1 (5 bases). This CDR3 comprises 12 residues. Per germline, CDR1 KGHSH and CDR2 LQKENI. V lost 0 bases and J 8 bases, leaving 7 bases between the germline ends. The CDR3 here is CASSPPGGEAFF. The CDR3 DNA reads as TGTGCCAGCTCACCACCGGGGGGAGAAGCTTTCTTT.

The chain employs TRBV28 and TRBJ1-1; D is perhaps TRBD1 (5 bases). The CDR3 is 17 amino acids. Trimming removed 8 bases at V and 2 bases at J, with 24 bases between. CDR1 is MDHEN and CDR2 is SYDVKM in the germline V gene. The CDR3 region is CASRLGGAAPSNTEAFF. CDR3 coding DNA: TGTGCCAGCCGCTTAGGCGGGGCAGCTCCATCCAACACTGAAGCTTTCTTT.

The chain is built from TRBV5-1 and TRBJ2-1; 10 positions agree with TRBD2. The CDR3 loop spans 17 amino acids. The V gene end was trimmed by 4 bases and the J gene end by 4 bases; junction bases not matched to a gene: 11. Germline CDR1 SGHRS, CDR2 YFSETQ. CDR3 region: CASSPSQLAGGYNEQFF. The CDR3 region has the DNA TGCGCCAGCAGCCCGAGCCAGTTAGCGGGGGGTTACAATGAGCAGTTCTTC.

V is TRBV19 and J is TRBJ1-4; maybe TRBD1 (5 bases). V was cut by 5 bases and J by 0 bases, with 10 bases left in between. This CDR3 contains 15 residues. Germline V gives CDR1 LNHDA, CDR2 SQIVND (reference sequence). The CDR3 protein is CASSWQGTTNEKLFF. The DNA of the CDR3 is TGTGCCAGTAGTTGGCAGGGCACAACTAATGAAAAACTGTTTTTT.

The chain recombines TRBV3-1 (or the pseudogene TRBV3-2) with TRBJ1-2; maybe TRBD1 (5 bases). There are 16 residues in the CDR3. CDR1 and CDR2 (germline): LGHDT, YNNKEL (reference sequence). The ends were cut back, 0 bases at V and 2 bases at J, with 13 bases in the middle. The CDR3 protein is CASSQDIGASNYGYTF. As DNA, the CDR3 is TGTGCCAGCAGCCAAGATATAGGGGCATCAAACTATGGCTACACCTTC.

The CDR3 bases are TGTGCCAGTAGTCATTGGGGCACAGGGAGCAATCAGCCCCAGCATTTT. Translation: CASSHWGTGSNQPQHF. This chain links TRBV19 with TRBJ1-5; tentative D call: TRBD1 (6 bases). CDR1 and CDR2 from the germline V gene are LNHDA and SQIVND (reference sequence). The CDR3 length is 16 residues. V lost 5 bases and J lost 1, with 15 bases in between.

This clone came up once. The V gene is TRBV13, the J gene TRBJ2-2; D is unresolved. V dropped 0 bases and J dropped 5 bases, with 13 bases sitting between them. CDR1 is PRHDT and CDR2 is FYEKMQ in the germline V gene (reference sequence). The CDR3 runs to 16 residues. Written as DNA, the CDR3 is TGTGCCAGCAGCTTAGGCCTCGAGATCGTGACCGGGGAGCTGTTTTTT. It yields the protein CASSLGLEIVTGELFF.